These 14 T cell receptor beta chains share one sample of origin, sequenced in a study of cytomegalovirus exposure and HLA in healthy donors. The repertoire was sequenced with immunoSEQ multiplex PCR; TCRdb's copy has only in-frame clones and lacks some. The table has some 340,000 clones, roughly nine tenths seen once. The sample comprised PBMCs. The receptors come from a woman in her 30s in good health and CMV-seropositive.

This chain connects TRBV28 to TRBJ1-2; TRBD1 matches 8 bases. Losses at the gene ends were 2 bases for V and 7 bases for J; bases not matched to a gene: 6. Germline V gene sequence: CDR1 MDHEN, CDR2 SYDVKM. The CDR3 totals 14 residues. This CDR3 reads CASSLTGTGGGYTF. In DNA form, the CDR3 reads TGTGCCAGCAGTTTAACCGGGACAGGAGGTGGCTACACCTTC.

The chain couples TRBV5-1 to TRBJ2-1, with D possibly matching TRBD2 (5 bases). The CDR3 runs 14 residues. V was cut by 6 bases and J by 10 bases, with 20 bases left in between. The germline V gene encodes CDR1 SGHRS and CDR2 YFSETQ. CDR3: CASTVRTGEWEQFF. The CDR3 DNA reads TGCGCCAGCACGGTTAGGACTGGGGAGTGGGAGCAGTTCTTC.

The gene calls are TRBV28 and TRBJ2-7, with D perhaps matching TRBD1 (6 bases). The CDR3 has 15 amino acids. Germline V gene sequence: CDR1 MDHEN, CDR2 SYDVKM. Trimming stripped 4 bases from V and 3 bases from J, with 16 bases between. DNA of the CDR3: TGTGCCAGCAGTTCCGAAACTCCAGGGGTCTACGAGCAGTACTTC. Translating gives CASSSETPGVYEQYF.

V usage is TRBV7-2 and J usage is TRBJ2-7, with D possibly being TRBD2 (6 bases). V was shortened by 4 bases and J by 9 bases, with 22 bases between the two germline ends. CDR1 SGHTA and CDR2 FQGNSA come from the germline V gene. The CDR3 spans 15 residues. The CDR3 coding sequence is TGTGCCAGCAGCTCGACGAGGGCAGCGGGCATTCGGCAGTACTTC. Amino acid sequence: CASSSTRAAGIRQYF.

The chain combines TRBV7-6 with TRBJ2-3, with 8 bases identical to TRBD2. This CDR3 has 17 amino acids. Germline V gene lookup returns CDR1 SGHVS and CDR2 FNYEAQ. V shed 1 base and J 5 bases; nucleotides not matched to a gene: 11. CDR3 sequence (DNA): TGTGCCAGCAGCTTAGTCGGCGGGGGGCTCGGGAGAGATACGCAGTATTTT. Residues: CASSLVGGGLGRDTQYF.

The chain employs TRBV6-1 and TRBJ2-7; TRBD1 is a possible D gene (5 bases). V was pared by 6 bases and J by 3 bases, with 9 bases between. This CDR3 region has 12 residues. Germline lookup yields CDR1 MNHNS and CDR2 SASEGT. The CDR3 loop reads CASRTGVYEQYF. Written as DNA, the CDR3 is TGTGCCAGCAGAACAGGAGTCTACGAGCAGTACTTC.

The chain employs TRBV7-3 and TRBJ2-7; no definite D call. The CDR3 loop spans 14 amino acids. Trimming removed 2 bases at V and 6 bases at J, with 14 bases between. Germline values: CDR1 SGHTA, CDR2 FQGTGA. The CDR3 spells CASSLGPTRGEQYF. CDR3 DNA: TGTGCCAGCAGCTTAGGACCCACCAGAGGCGAGCAGTACTTC. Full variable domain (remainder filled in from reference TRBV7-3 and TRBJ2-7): GAGVSQTPSNKVTEKGKYVELRCDPISGHTALYWYRQSLGQGPEFLIYFQGTGAADDSGLPNDRFFAVRPEGSVSTLKIQRTERGDSAVYLCASSLGPTRGEQYFGPGTRLTVT.

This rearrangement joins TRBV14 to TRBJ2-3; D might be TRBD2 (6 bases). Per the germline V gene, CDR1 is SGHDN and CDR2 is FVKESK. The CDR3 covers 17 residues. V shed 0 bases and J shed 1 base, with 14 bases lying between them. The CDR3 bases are TGTGCCAGCAGCCAAGAGATCGGGAGTTTTGGCACAGATACGCAGTATTTT. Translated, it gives CASSQEIGSFGTDTQYF.

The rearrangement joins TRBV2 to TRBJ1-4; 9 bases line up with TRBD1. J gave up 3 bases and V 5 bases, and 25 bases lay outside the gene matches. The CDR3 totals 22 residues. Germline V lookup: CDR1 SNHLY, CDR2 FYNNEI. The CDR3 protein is CASSRPRRPGSGDRASNEKLFF. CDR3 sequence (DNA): TGTGCCAGCAGTCGTCCGCGGCGGCCCGGCTCGGGGGACAGGGCATCTAATGAAAAACTGTTTTTT.

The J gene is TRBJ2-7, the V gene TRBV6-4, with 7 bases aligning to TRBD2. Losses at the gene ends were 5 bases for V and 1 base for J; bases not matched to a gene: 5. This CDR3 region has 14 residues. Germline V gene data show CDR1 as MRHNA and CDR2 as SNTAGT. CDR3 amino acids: CASSQTSLSYEQYF. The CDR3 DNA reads TGTGCCAGCAGTCAGACTAGCCTTTCCTACGAGCAGTACTTC.

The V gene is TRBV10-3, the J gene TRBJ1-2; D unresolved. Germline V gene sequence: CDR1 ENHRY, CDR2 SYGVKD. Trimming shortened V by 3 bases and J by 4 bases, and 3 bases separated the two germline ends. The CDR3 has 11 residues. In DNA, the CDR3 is TGTGCCATCAGTGATGCCTATGGCTACACCTTC. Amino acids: CAISDAYGYTF.

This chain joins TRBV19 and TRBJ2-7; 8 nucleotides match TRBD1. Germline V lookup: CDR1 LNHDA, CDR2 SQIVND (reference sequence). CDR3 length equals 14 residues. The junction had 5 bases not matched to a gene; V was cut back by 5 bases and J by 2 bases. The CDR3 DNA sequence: TGTGCCAGTAGTCCAACGACAGGGGCCTACGAGCAGTACTTC. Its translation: CASSPTTGAYEQYF.

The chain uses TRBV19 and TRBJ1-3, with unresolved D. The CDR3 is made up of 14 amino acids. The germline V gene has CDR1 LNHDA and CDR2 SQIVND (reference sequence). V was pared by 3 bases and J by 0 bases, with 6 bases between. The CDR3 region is CASSIYNSGNTIYF. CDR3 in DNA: TGTGCCAGTAGTATCTACAACTCTGGAAACACCATATATTTT.

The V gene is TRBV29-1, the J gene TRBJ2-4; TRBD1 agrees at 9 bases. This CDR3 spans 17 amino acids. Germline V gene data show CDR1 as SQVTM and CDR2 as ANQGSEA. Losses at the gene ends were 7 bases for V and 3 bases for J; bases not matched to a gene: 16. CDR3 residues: CSGMDPGQGKGKNIQYF. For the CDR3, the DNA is TGCAGCGGGATGGACCCGGGACAGGGAAAAGGCAAAAACATTCAGTACTTC.